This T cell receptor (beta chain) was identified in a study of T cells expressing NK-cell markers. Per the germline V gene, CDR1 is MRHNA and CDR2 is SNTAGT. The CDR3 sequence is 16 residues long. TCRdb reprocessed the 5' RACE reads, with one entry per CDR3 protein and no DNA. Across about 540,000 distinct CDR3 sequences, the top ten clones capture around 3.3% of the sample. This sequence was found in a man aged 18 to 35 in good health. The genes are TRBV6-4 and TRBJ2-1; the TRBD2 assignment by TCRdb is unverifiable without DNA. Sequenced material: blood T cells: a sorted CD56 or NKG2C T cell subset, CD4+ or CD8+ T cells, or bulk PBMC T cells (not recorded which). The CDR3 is CASSDPLAGGNNEQFF.